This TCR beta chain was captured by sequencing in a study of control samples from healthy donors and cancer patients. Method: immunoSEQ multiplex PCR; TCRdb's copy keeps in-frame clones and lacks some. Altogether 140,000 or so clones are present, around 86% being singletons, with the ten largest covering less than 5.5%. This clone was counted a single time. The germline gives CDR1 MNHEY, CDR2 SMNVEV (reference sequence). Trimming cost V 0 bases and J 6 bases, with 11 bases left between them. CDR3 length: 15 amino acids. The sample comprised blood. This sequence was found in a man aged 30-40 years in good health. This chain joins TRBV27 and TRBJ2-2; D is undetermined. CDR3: CASSLSLTWSGELFF. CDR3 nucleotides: TGTGCCAGCAGTTTATCGTTGACGTGGTCCGGGGAGCTGTTTTTT.